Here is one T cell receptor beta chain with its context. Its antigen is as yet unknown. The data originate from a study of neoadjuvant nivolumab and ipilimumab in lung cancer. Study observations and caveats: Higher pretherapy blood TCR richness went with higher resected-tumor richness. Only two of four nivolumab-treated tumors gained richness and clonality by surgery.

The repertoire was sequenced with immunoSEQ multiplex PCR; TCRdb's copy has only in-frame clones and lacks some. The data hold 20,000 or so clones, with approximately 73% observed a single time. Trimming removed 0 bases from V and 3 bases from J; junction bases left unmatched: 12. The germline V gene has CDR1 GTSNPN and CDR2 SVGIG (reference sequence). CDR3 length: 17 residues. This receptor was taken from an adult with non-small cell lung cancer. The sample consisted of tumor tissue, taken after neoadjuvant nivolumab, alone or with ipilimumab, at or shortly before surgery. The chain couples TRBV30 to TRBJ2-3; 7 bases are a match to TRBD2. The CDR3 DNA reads TGTGCCTGGAGTGTGGGTCGACTAGTGGGGGGGACAGATACGCAGTATTTT. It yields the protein CAWSVGRLVGGTDTQYF.